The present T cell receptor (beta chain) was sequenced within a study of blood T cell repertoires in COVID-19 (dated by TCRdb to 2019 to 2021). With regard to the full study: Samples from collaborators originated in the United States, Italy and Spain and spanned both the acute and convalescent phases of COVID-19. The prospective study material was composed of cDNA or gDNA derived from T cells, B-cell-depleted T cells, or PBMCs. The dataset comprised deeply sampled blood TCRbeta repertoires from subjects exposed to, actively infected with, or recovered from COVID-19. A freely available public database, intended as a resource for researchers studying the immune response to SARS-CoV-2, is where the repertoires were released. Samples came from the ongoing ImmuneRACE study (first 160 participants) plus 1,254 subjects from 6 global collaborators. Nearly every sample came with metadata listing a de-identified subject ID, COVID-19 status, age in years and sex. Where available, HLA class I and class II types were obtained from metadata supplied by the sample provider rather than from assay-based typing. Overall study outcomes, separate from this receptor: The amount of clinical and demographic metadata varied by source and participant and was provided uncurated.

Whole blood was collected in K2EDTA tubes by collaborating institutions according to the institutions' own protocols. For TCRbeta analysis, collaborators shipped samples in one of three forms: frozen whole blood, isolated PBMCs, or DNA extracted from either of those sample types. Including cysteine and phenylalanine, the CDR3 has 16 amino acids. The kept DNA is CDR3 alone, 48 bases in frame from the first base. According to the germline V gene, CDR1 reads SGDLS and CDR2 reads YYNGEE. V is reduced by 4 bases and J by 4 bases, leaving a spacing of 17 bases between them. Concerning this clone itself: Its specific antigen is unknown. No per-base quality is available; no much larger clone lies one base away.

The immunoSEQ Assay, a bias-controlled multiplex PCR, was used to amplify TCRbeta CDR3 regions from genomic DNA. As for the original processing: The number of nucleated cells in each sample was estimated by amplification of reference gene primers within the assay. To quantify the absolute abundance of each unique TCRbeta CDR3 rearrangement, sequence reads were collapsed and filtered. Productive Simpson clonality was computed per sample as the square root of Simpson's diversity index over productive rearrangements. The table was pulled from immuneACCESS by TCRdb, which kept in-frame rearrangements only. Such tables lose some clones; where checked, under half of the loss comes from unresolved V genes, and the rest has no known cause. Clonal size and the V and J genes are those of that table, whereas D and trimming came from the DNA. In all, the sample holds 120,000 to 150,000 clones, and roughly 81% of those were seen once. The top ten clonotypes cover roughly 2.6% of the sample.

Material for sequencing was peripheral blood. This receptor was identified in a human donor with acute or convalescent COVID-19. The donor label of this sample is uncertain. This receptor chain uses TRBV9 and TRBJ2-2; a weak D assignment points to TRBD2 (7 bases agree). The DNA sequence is TGTGCCAGCAGCAAGGGGGGGGCCTCGGTCACCGGGGAGCTGTTTTTT. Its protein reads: CASSKGGASVTGELFF.